The 30 T cell receptor beta chains below were found in one sample sequenced in a study of T-cell memory formation after mild COVID-19. TCRdb passed the 5' RACE reads through MiXCR, listing each CDR3 protein once. The table includes 450,000 to 650,000 distinct CDR3 sequences, over 15% detected once. The sample comprised PBMCs or a T cell subset sorted from them (not recorded which). The receptors were gathered from an adult woman who had mild COVID-19 (a few samples of this study predate the infection). Cell type and time point are not known.

The gene calls are TRBV29-1 and TRBJ1-2; TRBD1 is a possible D gene (6 bases). The CDR3 is made up of 13 amino acids. CDR1 and CDR2 from the germline V gene are SQVTM and ANQGSEA. Trimming shortened V by 4 bases and J by 4 bases, and 13 bases separated the two germline ends. This CDR3 reads CSVVSGGLYGYTF. The CDR3 nucleotides are TGCAGCGTTGTTTCCGGGGGCCTCTATGGCTACACCTTC.

The chain has TRBV2 and TRBJ2-1, with TRBD2 matching 8 bases. Germline V lookup: CDR1 SNHLY, CDR2 FYNNEI. J was trimmed by 2 bases and V by 3 bases; bases with no gene match: 3. CDR3 length equals 15 residues. The CDR3 bases are TGTGCCAGCAGTGACGGGCGGGGGGCCTACAATGAGCAGTTCTTC. Translated, it gives CASSDGRGAYNEQFF. Combining the CDR3 with reference TRBV2 and TRBJ2-1 gives the whole variable domain EPEVTQTPSHQVTQMGQEVILRCVPISNHLYFYWYRQILGQKVEFLVSFYNNEISEKSEIFDDQFSVERPDGSNFTLKIRSTKLEDSAMYFCASSDGRGAYNEQFFGPGTRLTVL.

This clonotype was counted many times. The chain's CDR3 is CASSLSASSYNEQFF. In nucleotides, the CDR3 is TGCGCCAGCAGCTTATCGGCCAGCTCCTACAATGAGCAGTTCTTC. The chain has TRBV5-1 and TRBJ2-1; D remains ambiguous. The CDR3 is made up of 15 amino acids. Trimming left V 2 bases short and J 0 bases short, with 9 bases between. Germline V lookup: CDR1 SGHRS, CDR2 YFSETQ.

This clonotype was counted only a few times. The genes are TRBV25-1 and TRBJ2-7; a weak D match, TRBD2 (5 bases). Trimming took 9 bases from V and 6 from J, leaving 9 bases between them. This CDR3 comprises 10 residues. In germline, CDR1 is MGHDK, CDR2 SYGVNS. The CDR3, as DNA: TGTGCCAGTCGAGGAGGCGAGCAGTACTTC. Translation: CASRGGEQYF.

This chain links TRBV25-1 with TRBJ1-4, with D perhaps TRBD1 (5 bases). There are 14 residues in the CDR3. Between the trimmed V and J ends, which lost 7 bases and 8 bases, there was a span of 17 bases. CDR1 is MGHDK, CDR2 SYGVNS, per germline. The CDR3 region is CASTPQGEREKLFF. CDR3 DNA sequence: TGTGCCAGCACCCCCCAAGGGGAACGGGAAAAACTGTTTTTT. The full variable domain, with the rest looked up from reference TRBV25-1 and TRBJ1-4, is EADIYQTPRYLVIGTGKKITLECSQTMGHDKMYWYQQDPGMELHLIHYSYGVNSTEKGDLSSESTVSRIRTEHFPLTLESARPSHTSQYLCASTPQGEREKLFFGSGTQLSVL.

This rearrangement joins TRBV6-5 to TRBJ2-3; 10 nucleotides agree with TRBD2. This CDR3 has 16 residues. V gave up 6 bases and J gave up 4 bases; unmatched junction bases: 10. Germline-derived CDR1 and CDR2 are MNHEY and SVGAGI. This chain's CDR3 is CASRAAERGGADTQYF. The CDR3 DNA reads as TGTGCCAGCAGGGCCGCCGAGCGGGGGGGCGCAGATACGCAGTATTTT.

This clonotype has only a few counts. V gene TRBV4-1 combines with J gene TRBJ2-3, with D maybe TRBD2 (7 bases). Germline loops: CDR1 MGHRA, CDR2 YSYEKL. This CDR3 is built from 15 residues. V dropped 0 bases and J dropped 4 bases, with 11 bases sitting between them. DNA for the CDR3: TGCGCCAGCAGCCAAGAAAGGGGGGGCTCAGATACGCAGTATTTT. Translating gives CASSQERGGSDTQYF.

This clonotype was seen at least ten times. This chain joins TRBV12-3 or TRBV12-4 and TRBJ2-1, with no clear D. The CDR3 sequence is 11 residues long. Deletions cut 4 bases from V and 9 bases from J, with 7 bases between. The CDR3 loop reads CASSSLIEQFF. In DNA form, the CDR3 reads TGTGCCAGCAGTTCTCTGATTGAGCAGTTCTTC.

The DNA of the CDR3 is TGTGCCACCAGTGATTCCACAGTGGACGGCACAGATACGCAGTATTTT. It yields the protein CATSDSTVDGTDTQYF. The chain links TRBV24-1 to TRBJ2-3; D gene ambiguous. Germline V gene sequence: CDR1 KGHDR, CDR2 SFDVKD. With 2 bases removed from V and 1 base from J, the gap between germline ends came to 12 bases. The length of the CDR3 is 16 residues.

In this sample, this clonotype turned up once. The rearrangement joins TRBV6-1 to TRBJ2-3, with D maybe TRBD2 (6 bases). V was clipped by 2 bases and J by 8 bases, with 14 bases between them. The germline V gene encodes CDR1 MNHNS and CDR2 SASEGT. This CDR3 is built from 14 residues. The CDR3 sequence is CASSESLLASTQYF. CDR3 coding DNA: TGTGCCAGCAGTGAATCTCTCCTAGCGAGTACGCAGTATTTT.

This clonotype came up a few times. This chain connects TRBV7-2 to TRBJ2-1; TRBD2 matches 13 bases. V gave up 4 bases and J gave up 4 bases; unmatched junction bases: 4. Germline lookup yields CDR1 SGHTA and CDR2 FQGNSA. The CDR3 sequence is 16 residues long. The CDR3, as DNA: TGTGCCAGCAGCTCCCCGGGACTAGCGGGGTACAATGAGCAGTTCTTC. It is translated as CASSSPGLAGYNEQFF. The whole variable domain, remainder taken from reference TRBV7-2 and TRBJ2-1, is GAGVSQSPSNKVTEKGKDVELRCDPISGHTALYWYRQSLGQGLEFLIYFQGNSAPDKSGLPSDRFSAERTGGSVSTLTIQRTQQEDSAVYLCASSSPGLAGYNEQFFGPGTRLTVL.

V gene TRBV20-1 combines with J gene TRBJ2-7, with a weak D call TRBD1 (6 bases). With 3 bases removed from V and 0 bases from J, the gap between germline ends came to 9 bases. Germline V gene data show CDR1 as DFQATT and CDR2 as SNEGSKA (reference sequence). The CDR3 length is 13 residues. CDR3 in amino acids: CSASTGSSYEQYF. Here the CDR3 DNA reads TGCAGTGCTAGCACAGGGAGCTCCTACGAGCAGTACTTC.

This clonotype occurred a few times. The chain combines TRBV5-1 with TRBJ2-6; D may be TRBD1 or TRBD2 (5 bases each). This CDR3 comprises 16 residues. The V gene lost 6 bases and the J gene lost 2 bases, with 15 bases spanning the gap. The germline V gene encodes CDR1 SGHRS and CDR2 YFSETQ. The CDR3 region is CASNKRGEAGANVLTF. CDR3 sequence (DNA): TGCGCCAGCAACAAACGAGGGGAAGCTGGGGCCAACGTCCTGACTTTC.

This clonotype was seen a handful of times. The V and J genes are TRBV7-9 and TRBJ2-3; D might be TRBD2 (6 bases). The germline V and J ends were trimmed by 5 bases and 2 bases, with 14 bases remaining between them. Germline CDR1 SEHNR, CDR2 FQNEAQ (reference sequence). This CDR3 has 15 residues. CDR3 loop: CASSPRGGNTDTQYF. CDR3 bases: TGTGCCAGCAGCCCCCGGGGCGGGAACACAGATACGCAGTATTTT.

This clonotype has ten or more counts. The gene calls are TRBV27 and TRBJ1-1; maybe TRBD1 (6 bases). The CDR3 has 14 amino acids. Germline V gene lookup returns CDR1 MNHEY and CDR2 SMNVEV (reference sequence). Trimming left V 2 bases short and J 5 bases short, with 12 bases between. The CDR3 DNA follows: TGTGCCAGCAGTTTAGACAGGCGGGGGACTGAAGCTTTCTTT. Its translation: CASSLDRRGTEAFF.

The chain carries TRBV7-2 and TRBJ2-1, with 7 bases aligning to TRBD2. In germline, CDR1 is SGHTA, CDR2 FQGNSA. There are 16 residues in the CDR3. The V and J ends lost 2 bases and 3 bases, in that order; junction bases with no gene match: 7. DNA for the CDR3: TGTGCCAGCAGCTTACTTAGCGGGTCCCTCTACAATGAGCAGTTCTTC. Translating gives CASSLLSGSLYNEQFF.

In its sample, this clonotype was seen many times. This rearrangement joins TRBV5-1 to TRBJ1-1; D gene uncertain. The germline V gene encodes CDR1 SGHRS and CDR2 YFSETQ. The CDR3 covers 14 residues. Trimming took off 0 bases at V and 5 bases at J, with 11 bases between the two ends. CDR3 sequence: CASSLEGWETEAFF. The DNA for the CDR3 is TGCGCCAGCAGCTTGGAGGGTTGGGAAACTGAAGCTTTCTTT.

CDR3 sequence (DNA): TGTGCCAGCAGCGTAGCTGGAGGCGACGCGCAGTACTTC. Residues: CASSVAGGDAQYF. The genes are TRBV9 and TRBJ2-7, with a possible D match to TRBD2 (5 bases). Germline CDR1 and CDR2: SGDLS and YYNGEE. Trimming took off 0 bases at V and 9 bases at J, with 13 bases between the two ends. The CDR3 spans 13 residues. The whole variable domain, filled in from reference TRBV9 and TRBJ2-7, reads DSGVTQTPKHLITATGQRVTLRCSPRSGDLSVYWYQQSLDQGLQFLIQYYNGEERAKGNILERFSAQQFPDLHSELNLSSLELGDSALYFCASSVAGGDAQYFGPGTRLTVT.

There are a few counts of this clonotype. V usage is TRBV3-1 and J usage is TRBJ2-3, with D tentatively TRBD2 (5 bases). Per germline, CDR1 LGHDT and CDR2 YNNKEL (reference sequence). V was clipped by 4 bases and J by 0 bases, with 20 bases between them. This CDR3 comprises 18 residues. In nucleotides, the CDR3 is TGTGCCAGCAGCCTCAACCCGTTAGCAGGCGGGAGCACAGATACGCAGTATTTT. Its protein product is CASSLNPLAGGSTDTQYF.

The genes are TRBV7-9 and TRBJ2-1; 8 bases align to TRBD2. CDR3 length equals 16 residues. Germline CDR1 SEHNR, CDR2 FQNEAQ (reference sequence). V lost 1 base, J lost 7 bases, and 9 bases stayed unmatched. The chain's CDR3 is CASSLVTSGLVNEQFF. CDR3 bases: TGTGCCAGCAGCTTAGTTACCTCGGGACTAGTGAATGAGCAGTTCTTC.

This clonotype has more than one count but fewer than ten. The rearrangement joins TRBV6-2 or TRBV6-3 to TRBJ2-2; D gene uncertain. Trimming cost V 6 bases and J 3 bases, with 8 bases left between them. There are 13 residues in the CDR3. Germline assignment: CDR1 MNHEY and CDR2 SVGEGT. The CDR3 loop reads CASRTGDTGELFF. The CDR3, as DNA: TGTGCCAGCAGAACTGGGGACACCGGGGAGCTGTTTTTT.

J is TRBJ1-1 and V is TRBV30; D not resolved. Germline CDR1 GTSNPN, CDR2 SVGIG (reference sequence). This CDR3 region has 14 residues. The V end lost 3 bases, the J end lost 0 bases, and 11 bases lay between the germline ends. DNA for the CDR3: TGTGCCTGGAGCCCCAACAGCTTGAACACTGAAGCTTTCTTT. As protein: CAWSPNSLNTEAFF.

This chain uses TRBV7-2 with TRBJ2-2, with TRBD2 identical over 16 bases. The CDR3 is 18 residues long. V was pared by 5 bases and J by 4 bases, with 7 bases of the junction left unmatched. From germline, CDR1 is SGHTA and CDR2 FQGNSA. The DNA of the CDR3 is TGTGCCAGCAGCCCACCGGGACTAGCGGGAGGGGGCACCGGGGAGCTGTTTTTT. Translated, it gives CASSPPGLAGGGTGELFF. The full variable domain, completed using reference TRBV7-2 and TRBJ2-2, is GAGVSQSPSNKVTEKGKDVELRCDPISGHTALYWYRQSLGQGLEFLIYFQGNSAPDKSGLPSDRFSAERTGGSVSTLTIQRTQQEDSAVYLCASSPPGLAGGGTGELFFGEGSRLTVL.

This clonotype has at least ten counts. This chain uses TRBV27 with TRBJ1-1; tentative D call: TRBD1 (5 bases). Per the germline V gene, CDR1 is MNHEY and CDR2 is SMNVEV (reference sequence). V shed 8 bases and J shed 5 bases, with 12 bases lying between them. This CDR3 region has 12 residues. CDR3 nucleotides: TGTGCCAGCCGGTCCGGGGGGACTGAAGCTTTCTTT. Translation: CASRSGGTEAFF.

The genes are TRBV20-1 and TRBJ2-4; D may be TRBD1 (5 bases). Between the trimmed V and J ends, which lost 3 bases and 0 bases, there was a span of 15 bases. The germline CDR1 and CDR2 sequences are DFQATT and SNEGSKA (reference sequence). The CDR3 has 16 residues. CDR3 sequence (DNA): TGCAGTGCTAGGGAGACAGCCGAGATAGCCAAAAACATTCAGTACTTC. Translation: CSARETAEIAKNIQYF.

This sequence joins TRBV5-1 and TRBJ2-1; D is ambiguous. Germline CDR1 SGHRS, CDR2 YFSETQ. V lost 0 bases and J 2 bases, leaving 12 bases between the germline ends. This CDR3 has 16 residues. The CDR3 region is CASSLVASEAYNEQFF. The CDR3 nucleotides are TGCGCCAGCAGCTTGGTGGCAAGCGAGGCCTACAATGAGCAGTTCTTC.

The CDR3 sequence is CAILKVTLGIRFF. As DNA, the CDR3 is TGTGCCATTCTAAAGGTAACTTTGGGGATCAGGTTCTTC. The V call is TRBV6-2 or TRBV6-3, the J call TRBJ2-1; D uncertain. V lost 10 bases, J lost 15 bases, and 25 bases lay in between. The germline gives CDR1 MNHEY, CDR2 SVGEGT. The CDR3 contains 13 residues.

This clonotype was picked up many times. J is TRBJ2-3 and V is TRBV5-1; D ambiguous. The germline gives CDR1 SGHRS, CDR2 YFSETQ. The CDR3 sequence is 14 residues long. The ends were cut back, 0 bases at V and 1 base at J, with 6 bases in the middle. CDR3 nucleotides: TGCGCCAGCAGCTTGGGTTCAGGCACAGATACGCAGTATTTT. It is translated as CASSLGSGTDTQYF.

This clonotype was counted only a few times. The chain links TRBV6-5 to TRBJ2-4, with a weak D call TRBD1 (6 bases). Per germline, CDR1 MNHEY and CDR2 SVGAGI. The CDR3 has 16 amino acids. The V and J ends lost 0 bases and 8 bases respectively, with 17 bases between them. The CDR3 reads CASSYSRFGQWDIQYF. The CDR3 region has the DNA TGTGCCAGCAGTTACTCCCGGTTTGGACAGTGGGACATTCAGTACTTC.

The chain has TRBV6-1 and TRBJ2-5; D is ambiguous. V shed 0 bases and J shed 4 bases, with 15 bases lying between them. CDR1 MNHNS and CDR2 SASEGT come from the germline V gene. CDR3 length: 16 residues. The CDR3 here is CASSEAAPGLTETQYF. The CDR3 coding sequence is TGTGCCAGCAGTGAAGCGGCCCCCGGTCTAACAGAGACCCAGTACTTC.